These 18 T cell receptor beta chains were sequenced from one sample in a study of Ad26.COV2.S vaccination and SARS-CoV-2 variants. Some clones are missing from TCRdb's copy, which holds only in-frame ones; the method was immunoSEQ multiplex PCR. This repertoire shows hundreds of thousands of clones, 85% to 90% found once; its top ten account for about 2.4%. Treatment denoted: around 19 received Ad26.COV2.S at low or high dose, single or two shots; about 5 received placebo; per-sample allocation not given. The study sampled participants on day 63 after the first vaccine or placebo injection. The sequencing here drew on peripheral blood, taken in a trial of Ad26.COV2.S vaccine versus placebo. The receptors were sampled from a person between 18 and 60 years old who received the Ad26.COV2.S COVID-19 vaccine or a placebo.

In DNA form, the CDR3 reads TGTGCCAGCAGTGAACCCCAGAGATACGAGCAGTACGTC. Its translation: CASSEPQRYEQYV. The chain employs TRBV2 and TRBJ2-7; no firm D call. Trimming cost V 2 bases and J 4 bases, with 9 bases left between them. Per the germline V gene, CDR1 is SNHLY and CDR2 is FYNNEI. The CDR3 has 13 amino acids.

V gene TRBV18 combines with J gene TRBJ1-2, with D hard to call. The CDR3 is 13 residues long. The V gene lost 3 bases and the J gene lost 0 bases, with 5 bases spanning the gap. The germline gives CDR1 KGHSH, CDR2 LQKENI. The CDR3 sequence: CASSPRANYGYTF. CDR3 nucleotide sequence: TGTGCCAGCTCACCGAGGGCTAACTATGGCTACACCTTC.

This chain links TRBV9 with TRBJ1-3; 10 nucleotides align to TRBD1. Germline CDR1 SGDLS, CDR2 YYNGEE. The CDR3 runs to 14 residues. With V trimmed by 3 bases and J by 3 bases, 0 bases remained unmatched. For the CDR3, the DNA is TGTGCCAGCAGCGGGACAGGGGGTGGAAACACCATATATTTT. Translation: CASSGTGGGNTIYF.

The rearrangement joins TRBV20-1 to TRBJ2-7; no clear D. Germline-derived CDR1 and CDR2 are DFQATT and SNEGSKA (reference sequence). V gave up 3 bases and J gave up 5 bases, with 8 bases separating them. The CDR3 contains 11 residues. CDR3 amino acids: CSASLQNEQYF. CDR3 bases: TGCAGTGCTAGTCTGCAGAACGAGCAGTACTTC.

This chain connects TRBV28 to TRBJ1-4; the D is unclear. Germline values: CDR1 MDHEN, CDR2 SYDVKM. V lost 5 bases and J 8 bases, leaving 18 bases between the germline ends. The CDR3 is made up of 15 amino acids. The CDR3 DNA sequence: TGTGCCAGCAGTCTTGACCCCCCGTGGAGAGAAAAACTGTTTTTT. This gives the protein CASSLDPPWREKLFF. The variable domain in full, completed from reference TRBV28 and TRBJ1-4, reads DVKVTQSSRYLVKRTGEKVFLECVQDMDHENMFWYRQDPGLGLRLIYFSYDVKMKEKGDIPEGYSVSREKKERFSLILESASTNQTSMYLCASSLDPPWREKLFFGSGTQLSVL.

The chain links TRBV27 to TRBJ1-6, with D perhaps TRBD1 (5 bases). The germline V gene has CDR1 MNHEY and CDR2 SMNVEV (reference sequence). The CDR3 runs to 14 residues. V was shortened by 6 bases and J by 7 bases, with 13 bases between the two germline ends. The CDR3 DNA follows: TGTGCCAGCAGATCCGGGACCAAAAATTCACCCCTCCACTTT. Its protein product is CASRSGTKNSPLHF.

As for this clone: The junction shows a germline mismatch at one end, possibly a read error. The chain employs TRBV20-1 and TRBJ1-2; D perhaps matches TRBD1 (6 bases). Germline assignment: CDR1 DFQATT and CDR2 SNEGSKA (reference sequence). This CDR3 spans 15 amino acids. For the CDR3, the DNA is TGCTGTGCTAGTGATTGGGGGCAGGGCCCCCTCGGCTACACCTTC. Residues: CCASDWGQGPLGYTF.

The gene calls are TRBV4-1 and TRBJ2-3; D possibly uses TRBD1 or TRBD2 (5 bases each). Germline-derived CDR1 and CDR2 are MGHRA and YSYEKL. Between the trimmed V and J ends, which lost 0 bases and 3 bases, there was a span of 13 bases. The CDR3 covers 16 residues. The DNA for the CDR3 is TGCGCCAGCAGCCAAGATCGGAGGTGGGGGACAGATACGCAGTATTTT. Its translation: CASSQDRRWGTDTQYF.

The chain carries TRBV6-2 or TRBV6-3 and TRBJ1-1, with 8 bases aligning to TRBD1. The CDR3 runs 14 residues. CDR1 is MNHEY and CDR2 is SVGEGT in the germline V gene. J was trimmed by 4 bases and V by 5 bases; bases with no gene match: 6. The CDR3 region is CASSLSGGRTEAFF. The CDR3 DNA reads TGTGCCAGCAGTCTCTCAGGGGGCCGCACTGAAGCTTTCTTT.

The V call is TRBV21-1, the J call TRBJ2-5; the DNA was not compared with TRBD2, the D call given in the table. TRBV21-1 is a listed pseudogene. The CDR3 runs to 13 residues. This CDR3 is CARQWRGRETQYF. The CDR3 region has the DNA TGTGCCCGCCAGTGGCGGGGCCGGGAGACCCAGTACTTC.

The chain joins TRBV2 to TRBJ1-1; no clear D. CDR1 is SNHLY and CDR2 is FYNNEI in the germline V gene. Trimming took 5 bases from V and 1 from J, leaving 8 bases between them. CDR3 length: 13 amino acids. CDR3 residues: CASSWNRNTEAFF. CDR3 nucleotide sequence: TGTGCCAGCAGTTGGAACAGGAACACTGAAGCTTTCTTT.

Here the CDR3 DNA reads TGTGCCAGCAGTGATAGGGGACGCAGGGGAGATACGCAGTATTTT. This codes for CASSDRGRRGDTQYF. The chain recombines TRBV6-4 with TRBJ2-3; possibly TRBD1 for D (6 bases). The CDR3 loop spans 15 amino acids. V shed 3 bases and J shed 5 bases, with 15 bases lying between them. CDR1 is MRHNA and CDR2 is SNTAGT in the germline V gene.

This clone occurred once. V gene TRBV19 combines with J gene TRBJ1-6; D is undetermined. CDR1 LNHDA and CDR2 SQIVND come from the germline V gene (reference sequence). Trimming removed 0 bases at V and 8 bases at J, with 5 bases between. This CDR3 spans 13 amino acids. This CDR3 is CASSIDLYSPLHF. CDR3 sequence (DNA): TGTGCCAGTAGTATAGATCTATATTCACCCCTCCACTTT.

The chain carries TRBV6-5 and TRBJ2-2; perhaps TRBD2 as D (5 bases). From germline, CDR1 is MNHEY and CDR2 SVGAGI. Trimming removed 6 bases from V and 7 bases from J, with 15 bases in between. The CDR3 runs to 14 residues. The CDR3 loop is CASSGGGGIGELFF. For the CDR3, the DNA is TGTGCCAGCAGCGGCGGAGGTGGAATCGGGGAGCTGTTTTTT.

In regard to this clone: Other DNA sequences in the sample encode the same CDR3. The V and J genes are TRBV5-1 and TRBJ2-2; D not certain. V was clipped by 2 bases and J by 0 bases, with 8 bases between them. The CDR3 spans 15 residues. CDR1 and CDR2 from the germline V gene are SGHRS and YFSETQ. Written as DNA, the CDR3 is TGCGCCAGCAGCTTCCAGGCCGCGAACACCGGGGAGCTGTTTTTT. It encodes CASSFQAANTGELFF.

The CDR3 DNA follows: TGTGCCAGCAGTTTCCCCACAGACAGAGAACTACAGGGCACCCCCTACGAGCAGTACTTC. This sequence encodes CASSFPTDRELQGTPYEQYF. J is TRBJ2-7 and V is TRBV28, with a tentative D call TRBD1 (6 bases). The CDR3 extends over 20 amino acids. Trimming pared 3 bases from V and 2 bases from J, leaving 29 bases between. Germline V lookup: CDR1 MDHEN, CDR2 SYDVKM.

The V call is TRBV5-1, the J call TRBJ2-6; the D call may be TRBD1 or TRBD2 (5 bases each). Deletions cut 0 bases from V and 2 bases from J, with 6 bases between. The CDR3 extends over 15 amino acids. Germline assignment: CDR1 SGHRS and CDR2 YFSETQ. CDR3 sequence: CASSLGDAGANVLTF. The CDR3 coding sequence is TGCGCCAGCAGCTTGGGGGACGCTGGGGCCAACGTCCTGACTTTC.

The genes are TRBV7-9 and TRBJ2-7; a possible D gene is TRBD1 (6 bases). Deletions cut 3 bases from V and 6 bases from J, with 9 bases between. Germline lookup yields CDR1 SEHNR and CDR2 FQNEAQ (reference sequence). This CDR3 comprises 12 residues. The CDR3 reads CASSLTRGEQYV. CDR3 nucleotides: TGTGCCAGCAGCTTGACCAGGGGCGAGCAGTACGTC.